The 23 T cell receptor beta chains in this list originate from one sample, sequenced in a study of blood T cell repertoires in COVID-19. This table comes from immunoSEQ multiplex PCR, and its TCRdb copy is limited to in-frame clones, with some not included. The sample holds 370,000 or so clones, about four fifths seen once. The sequenced sample was peripheral blood. These receptors were taken from a human donor with acute or convalescent COVID-19. The donor label of this sample is uncertain.

This clone has only a few counts. The genes are TRBV28 and TRBJ1-1; TRBD1 matches 7 bases. This CDR3 has 17 residues. CDR1 and CDR2 (germline): MDHEN, SYDVKM. V lost 2 bases and J lost 1; bases outside the gene matches: 10. CDR3 residues: CASSLRQGLGRNTEAFF. The CDR3 DNA is TGTGCCAGCAGTTTAAGACAGGGTCTGGGAAGGAACACTGAAGCTTTCTTT. Full variable domain (missing parts from reference TRBV28 and TRBJ1-1): DVKVTQSSRYLVKRTGEKVFLECVQDMDHENMFWYRQDPGLGLRLIYFSYDVKMKEKGDIPEGYSVSREKKERFSLILESASTNQTSMYLCASSLRQGLGRNTEAFFGQGTRLTVV.

This rearrangement joins TRBV30 to TRBJ2-3, with a possible D match to TRBD2 (6 bases). The V end lost 4 bases, the J end lost 5 bases, and 16 bases lay between the germline ends. Germline-derived CDR1 and CDR2 are GTSNPN and SVGIG (reference sequence). The CDR3 is 14 residues long. CDR3 sequence reads: CAWNPGLRGDTQYF. In nucleotides, the CDR3 is TGTGCCTGGAACCCGGGACTTCGAGGAGATACGCAGTATTTT.

This clone has only a few counts. CDR3 sequence: CASSTPFTGRSGHF. In nucleotides, the CDR3 is TGTGCCAGCAGTACCCCCTTCACAGGTAGGTCCGGGCATTTT. This sequence joins TRBV6-5 and TRBJ1-5; possible D gene TRBD1, 5 bases. Trimming cost V 5 bases and J 15 bases, with 23 bases left between them. Germline V gene data show CDR1 as MNHEY and CDR2 as SVGAGI. The CDR3 is 14 amino acids.

The V gene is TRBV5-1, the J gene TRBJ1-1, with 9 bases lining up with TRBD1. CDR1 is SGHRS, CDR2 YFSETQ, per germline. V shed 2 bases, J shed 5 bases, and the junction held 7 bases outside the gene matches. The CDR3 spans 15 residues. The CDR3 coding sequence is TGCGCCAGCAGCTTCGGGGGGACAGGGCTGACTGAAGCTTTCTTT. Its translation is CASSFGGTGLTEAFF. The full variable domain, completed using reference TRBV5-1 and TRBJ1-1, is KAGVTQTPRYLIKTRGQQVTLSCSPISGHRSVSWYQQTPGQGLQFLFEYFSETQRNKGNFPGRFSGRQFSNSRSEMNVSTLELGDSALYLCASSFGGTGLTEAFFGQGTRLTVV.

The chain joins TRBV5-1 to TRBJ2-1; no firm D call. Germline CDR1 reads SGHRS; CDR2 reads YFSETQ. V was clipped by 4 bases and J by 7 bases, with 15 bases between them. The CDR3 consists of 14 residues. The CDR3 DNA reads as TGCGCCAGCAGCCTGGGCGGCGCTTGGAATGAGCAGTTCTTC. This sequence encodes CASSLGGAWNEQFF.

The chain uses TRBV5-1 and TRBJ1-1, with TRBD1 matching over 7 bases. The V and J ends lost 10 bases and 6 bases, in that order; junction bases with no gene match: 18. The germline V gene encodes CDR1 SGHRS and CDR2 YFSETQ. The CDR3 is 15 residues long. The CDR3 loop is CASFPNGNRGAEAFF. The DNA of the CDR3 is TGCGCCTCCTTCCCGAACGGTAACAGGGGCGCTGAAGCTTTCTTT.

There are a few counts of this clone. J is TRBJ1-3 and V is TRBV28; TRBD1 aligns across 7 bases. The CDR3 covers 16 residues. V gave up 5 bases and J gave up 5 bases; unmatched junction bases: 12. In germline, CDR1 is MDHEN, CDR2 SYDVKM. DNA for the CDR3: TGTGCCAGCAGTCCAGCGCACAGGGGAAATAGAAACACCATATATTTT. Translating it yields CASSPAHRGNRNTIYF.

The V call is TRBV4-1, the J call TRBJ1-2; 11 nucleotides match TRBD1. The CDR3 has 14 residues. Germline lookup yields CDR1 MGHRA and CDR2 YSYEKL. Germline trimming cut 8 bases from V and 7 bases from J; bases unmatched to any gene: 9. The CDR3 nucleotides read TGCGCCAGCGCACACCCCGGGACAGGGGGTGGCTACACCTTC. This codes for CASAHPGTGGGYTF.

The chain carries TRBV7-2 and TRBJ1-6; no reliable D call. This CDR3 has 17 residues. Germline V gives CDR1 SGHTA, CDR2 FQGNSA. V was pared by 2 bases and J by 9 bases, with 20 bases between. CDR3 coding DNA: TGTGCCAGCAGCTTATTGGCGGGCTCGGGAATTGCTTCACCCCTCCACTTT. This encodes CASSLLAGSGIASPLHF.

This clone has only one observation. The chain couples TRBV4-1 to TRBJ1-2; possibly TRBD1 for D (5 bases). The germline V gene encodes CDR1 MGHRA and CDR2 YSYEKL. This CDR3 comprises 14 residues. Trimming pared 3 bases from V and 4 bases from J, leaving 12 bases between. CDR3 coding DNA: TGCGCCAGCAGCCAGTACCGGGACTCCTATGGCTACACCTTC. Its translation is CASSQYRDSYGYTF.

This chain uses TRBV5-1 with TRBJ2-3, with 12 positions matching TRBD2. The CDR3 has 17 residues. The ends lost 6 bases at V and 1 base at J; junction bases unmatched: 9. CDR1 is SGHRS, CDR2 YFSETQ, per germline. In DNA form, the CDR3 reads TGCGCCAGCAAACCGGGACTAGCGGGCCGCGGCACAGATACGCAGTATTTT. This sequence encodes CASKPGLAGRGTDTQYF.

Concerning this clone itself: The same CDR3 arises from other DNA sequences in this sample as well. The chain joins TRBV18 to TRBJ1-1; TRBD1 might be the D (6 bases). Trimming shortened V by 3 bases and J by 1 base, and 9 bases separated the two germline ends. Germline V gene data show CDR1 as KGHSH and CDR2 as LQKENI. The CDR3 runs 14 residues. This chain's CDR3 is CASSPDRKNTEAFF. DNA for the CDR3: TGTGCCAGCTCACCCGACAGGAAGAACACTGAAGCTTTCTTT.

V and J are TRBV28 and TRBJ2-2; 12 nucleotides line up with TRBD2. Per the germline V gene, CDR1 is MDHEN and CDR2 is SYDVKM. After removal of 8 bases from V and 7 bases from J, the junction contained 11 bases not matched to a gene. The CDR3 runs to 16 residues. The CDR3 DNA sequence: TGTGCCAGCGCTCCAGGACTAGCGGGACGGGGCGGGGAGCTGTTTTTT. Its protein product is CASAPGLAGRGGELFF.

This clone was picked up one time. This chain's CDR3 is CASSQTSGGNHEQYF. CDR3 nucleotides: TGTGCCAGCAGCCAGACTAGCGGGGGGAACCACGAGCAGTACTTC. The V call is TRBV27, the J call TRBJ2-7, with 13 nucleotides matching TRBD2. Germline V gene sequence: CDR1 MNHEY, CDR2 SMNVEV (reference sequence). The V gene end was trimmed by 6 bases and the J gene end by 5 bases; junction bases not matched to a gene: 7. The CDR3 consists of 15 residues.

The rearrangement links TRBV2 to TRBJ1-6; D perhaps matches TRBD1 (6 bases). The ends were cut back, 7 bases at V and 8 bases at J, with 18 bases in the middle. This CDR3 is 15 amino acids long. Germline values: CDR1 SNHLY, CDR2 FYNNEI. The CDR3: CASTMDRINDSPLHF. The CDR3 coding sequence is TGTGCCAGCACTATGGACAGAATTAATGATTCACCCCTCCACTTT.

J is TRBJ1-2 and V is TRBV7-2, with D perhaps matching TRBD1 (5 bases). This CDR3 has 17 amino acids. Per the germline V gene, CDR1 is SGHTA and CDR2 is FQGNSA. Deletions cut 0 bases from V and 0 bases from J, with 14 bases between. Here the CDR3 DNA reads TGTGCCAGCAGCTTAGCTGGACACAGAGGAGCTAACTATGGCTACACCTTC. This gives the protein CASSLAGHRGANYGYTF.

This clone appeared a few times. V usage is TRBV7-6 and J usage is TRBJ2-2; 10 positions match TRBD2. V dropped 4 bases and J dropped 6; count of bases not matched to a gene: 8. The CDR3 length is 16 residues. Germline V gene lookup returns CDR1 SGHVS and CDR2 FNYEAQ. CDR3 protein: CASSSQREGLSGELFF. Here the CDR3 DNA reads TGTGCCAGCAGCTCCCAGCGGGAGGGCCTTTCCGGGGAGCTGTTTTTT.

The V call is TRBV2, the J call TRBJ1-4; TRBD1 might be the D (5 bases). V lost 6 bases and J lost 0, with 8 bases in between. CDR1 and CDR2 (germline): SNHLY, FYNNEI. This CDR3 spans 14 amino acids. The CDR3 DNA reads TGTGCCAGCAGACGGGGGACAACTAATGAAAAACTGTTTTTT. As protein: CASRRGTTNEKLFF.

The chain combines TRBV6-5 with TRBJ2-7; TRBD1 agrees at 8 bases. After removal of 2 bases from V and 6 bases from J, the junction contained 6 bases not matched to a gene. Germline-derived CDR1 and CDR2 are MNHEY and SVGAGI. CDR3 length equals 14 residues. Here the CDR3 reads CASSYRGQGAEQYF. For the CDR3, the DNA is TGTGCCAGCAGTTACAGAGGACAGGGAGCCGAGCAGTACTTC.

This chain joins TRBV11-2 and TRBJ2-1; tentatively, D is TRBD2 (6 bases). Germline V CDR1 and CDR2: SGHAT, FQNNGV. CDR3 length: 15 amino acids. V was trimmed by 2 bases and J by 7 bases, leaving 15 bases between them. This CDR3 is CASSLMGAGRNEQFF. Written as DNA, the CDR3 is TGTGCCAGCAGCTTAATGGGTGCAGGGAGGAATGAGCAGTTCTTC.

In regard to this clone: The same CDR3 arises from other DNA sequences in this sample as well. CDR3: CAWSVQANTEAFF. The CDR3 DNA sequence: TGTGCCTGGAGTGTCCAGGCGAACACTGAAGCTTTCTTT. J is TRBJ1-1 and V is TRBV30, with D unresolved. The CDR3 is made up of 13 amino acids. Germline-derived CDR1 and CDR2 are GTSNPN and SVGIG (reference sequence). V was clipped by 0 bases and J by 1 base, with 6 bases between them.

V gene TRBV30 combines with J gene TRBJ1-3; D is possibly TRBD1 (6 bases). The CDR3 has 15 amino acids. The V end lost 4 bases, the J end lost 0 bases, and 13 bases lay between the germline ends. Per the germline V gene, CDR1 is GTSNPN and CDR2 is SVGIG (reference sequence). The CDR3 protein is CAWKQGELSGNTIYF. DNA of the CDR3: TGTGCCTGGAAACAGGGCGAGCTCTCTGGAAACACCATATATTTT.

V and J are TRBV11-2 and TRBJ1-1; D is unresolved. Germline values: CDR1 SGHAT, CDR2 FQNNGV. V was shortened by 1 base and J by 0 bases, with 6 bases between the two germline ends. The CDR3 is made up of 14 amino acids. CDR3 region: CASSLGGVNTEAFF. As DNA, the CDR3 is TGTGCCAGCAGCTTAGGGGGAGTGAACACTGAAGCTTTCTTT.